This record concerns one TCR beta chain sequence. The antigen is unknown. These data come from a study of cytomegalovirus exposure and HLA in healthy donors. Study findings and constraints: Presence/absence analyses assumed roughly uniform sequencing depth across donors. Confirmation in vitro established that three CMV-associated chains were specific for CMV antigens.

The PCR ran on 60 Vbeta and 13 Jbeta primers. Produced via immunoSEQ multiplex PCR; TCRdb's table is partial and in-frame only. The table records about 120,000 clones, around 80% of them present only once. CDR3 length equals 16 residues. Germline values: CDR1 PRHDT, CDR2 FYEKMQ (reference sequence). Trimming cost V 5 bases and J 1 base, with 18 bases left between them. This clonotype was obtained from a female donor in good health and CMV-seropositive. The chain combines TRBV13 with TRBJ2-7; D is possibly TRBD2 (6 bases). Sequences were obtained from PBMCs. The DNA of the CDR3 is TGTGCCAGCAGCGCGGGAATCCGGACCGATTCCTACGAGCAGTACTTC. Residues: CASSAGIRTDSYEQYF.